Below are 29 T cell receptor beta chains sequenced from a single sample in a study of blood T cell repertoires in COVID-19. TCRdb's table, derived via immunoSEQ multiplex PCR, lists solely in-frame clones and lacks some. The sample records around 300,000 clones, 90% being singletons. Sequenced input: PBMCs or T cells enriched from blood (not recorded which). These receptors all stem from a woman in her 30s who had recovered from COVID-19.

This clone was observed a few times. The CDR3 region has the DNA TGTGCCAGTAGTCTAATAGGGGTGGGACAGCCCCAGCATTTT. It encodes CASSLIGVGQPQHF. This sequence joins TRBV19 and TRBJ1-5, with D tentatively TRBD1 (5 bases). The V end was cut by 5 bases, the J end by 7 bases, with 15 bases between. Germline values: CDR1 LNHDA, CDR2 SQIVND (reference sequence). The CDR3 covers 14 residues.

V is TRBV4-2 and J is TRBJ1-2, with D unclear. The V end lost 3 bases, the J end lost 5 bases, and 10 bases lay between the germline ends. This CDR3 has 13 amino acids. Germline V gene sequence: CDR1 LGHNA, CDR2 YNFKEQ. The CDR3 DNA sequence: TGTGCCAGCAGCCATGTCGACGGGTATGGCTACACCTTC. Encoded protein: CASSHVDGYGYTF.

The chain has TRBV19 and TRBJ1-1; 7 bases fit TRBD1. V shed 10 bases, J shed 1 base, and the junction held 6 bases outside the gene matches. Germline-derived CDR1 and CDR2 are LNHDA and SQIVND (reference sequence). The CDR3 loop spans 13 amino acids. CDR3 sequence: CATLDRPNTEAFF. In DNA, the CDR3 is TGTGCCACCTTGGACAGGCCGAACACTGAAGCTTTCTTT.

This sequence joins TRBV29-1 and TRBJ2-7; 11 bases fit TRBD2. The CDR3 contains 14 residues. V lost 4 bases, J lost 3 bases, and 5 bases stayed unmatched. Germline CDR1 is SQVTM and CDR2 is ANQGSEA. The CDR3 loop is CSVGGTSGVYEQYF. In nucleotides, the CDR3 is TGCAGCGTTGGCGGGACTAGCGGTGTCTACGAGCAGTACTTC.

The V gene is TRBV7-2, the J gene TRBJ2-3, with TRBD2 identical over 14 bases. The CDR3 spans 16 residues. V dropped 5 bases and J dropped 4; count of bases not matched to a gene: 5. Germline V gene sequence: CDR1 SGHTA, CDR2 FQGNSA. The DNA of the CDR3 is TGTGCCAGCAGCCCAGGACTAGCGGGAGGTGCAGATACGCAGTATTTT. Protein: CASSPGLAGGADTQYF.

J is TRBJ1-6 and V is TRBV7-8; D remains unclear. The CDR3 runs 13 residues. V gave up 0 bases and J gave up 7 bases, with 4 bases separating them. Germline CDR1 reads SGHVS; CDR2 reads FQNEAQ. In DNA form, the CDR3 reads TGTGCCAGCAGCTTAGCTCGGAATTCACCCCTCCACTTT. As protein: CASSLARNSPLHF.

V usage is TRBV6-5 and J usage is TRBJ2-7; the D is unclear. The length of the CDR3 is 13 residues. CDR1 is MNHEY, CDR2 SVGAGI, per germline. V lost 4 bases to trimming and J lost 1 base, with 8 bases between them. CDR3 nucleotides: TGTGCCAGCAGTTCCCTCCTATCCTACGAGCAGTACTTC. It is translated as CASSSLLSYEQYF.

The table lists this clone with a count of one. The chain has TRBV18 and TRBJ1-4, with D hard to call. CDR3 length: 14 residues. The V end lost 0 bases, the J end lost 4 bases, and 6 bases lay between the germline ends. Germline V lookup: CDR1 KGHSH, CDR2 LQKENI. Written as DNA, the CDR3 is TGTGCCAGCTCACCACCCCTTAGTAATGAAAAACTGTTTTTT. Its protein is CASSPPLSNEKLFF.

This chain uses TRBV5-1 with TRBJ2-5; 9 positions agree with TRBD2. CDR3 length: 17 residues. Germline loops: CDR1 SGHRS, CDR2 YFSETQ. The trim removed 4 bases at V and 1 base at J, leaving 11 bases unmatched. The CDR3 DNA reads TGCGCCAGCAGCCTCGTAGCGGGAGAGAGTTTCCAAGAGACCCAGTACTTC. Residues: CASSLVAGESFQETQYF.

This chain joins TRBV5-1 and TRBJ2-4; maybe TRBD1 (5 bases). CDR1 is SGHRS and CDR2 is YFSETQ in the germline V gene. Trimming took 0 bases from V and 1 from J, leaving 5 bases between them. This CDR3 region has 14 residues. The CDR3 DNA is TGCGCCAGCAGCTTGGACAGGGCCAAAAACATTCAGTACTTC. Translating it yields CASSLDRAKNIQYF.

Only a few counts were recorded for this clone. The chain combines TRBV5-1 with TRBJ2-1; TRBD2 matches 11 bases. CDR3 length equals 16 residues. Trimming at V came to 4 bases and at J to 4 bases, leaving 7 bases not matched to a gene. Germline CDR1 is SGHRS and CDR2 is YFSETQ. DNA of the CDR3: TGCGCCAGCAGCCGGGCCGGGACTAGCGGTTACAATGAGCAGTTCTTC. Amino acid sequence: CASSRAGTSGYNEQFF.

CDR3 in DNA: TGTGCCAGTAGTATGGTAACAGCAACCATGAACACTGAAGCTTTCTTT. It specifies CASSMVTATMNTEAFF. V is TRBV19 and J is TRBJ1-1; D unclear. V was shortened by 3 bases and J by 0 bases, with 14 bases between the two germline ends. The germline V gene has CDR1 LNHDA and CDR2 SQIVND (reference sequence). This CDR3 is 16 amino acids long.

The chain employs TRBV5-1 and TRBJ2-5; tentatively, D is TRBD1 (6 bases). Germline loops: CDR1 SGHRS, CDR2 YFSETQ. Trimming removed 5 bases at V and 4 bases at J, with 9 bases between. The CDR3 totals 12 residues. Written as DNA, the CDR3 is TGCGCCAGCAGTCAACAGGGAGAGACCCAGTACTTC. Amino acids: CASSQQGETQYF.

The chain has TRBV4-3 and TRBJ2-2; 7 bases are shared with TRBD1. Germline assignment: CDR1 LGHNA and CDR2 YSLEER. CDR3 size: 16 residues. The V segment lost 2 bases and the J segment 6 bases; nucleotides outside the gene matches: 9. CDR3 protein: CASSQPTGISPGELFF. The CDR3 region has the DNA TGCGCCAGCAGCCAACCGACAGGGATTTCACCCGGGGAGCTGTTTTTT.

This chain uses TRBV29-1 with TRBJ2-7; 10 positions agree with TRBD1. V lost 5 bases to trimming and J lost 3 bases; unmatched junction nucleotides: 4. Germline assignment: CDR1 SQVTM and CDR2 ANQGSEA. This CDR3 region has 13 residues. CDR3 residues: CSVTGTGVYEQYF. The CDR3 bases are TGCAGCGTTACCGGGACAGGGGTCTACGAGCAGTACTTC.

The V gene is TRBV5-4, the J gene TRBJ1-2, with TRBD1 as a possible D gene (5 bases). CDR3 length: 13 amino acids. V was pared by 0 bases and J by 5 bases, with 8 bases between. The germline gives CDR1 SGHNT, CDR2 YYREEE (reference sequence). The CDR3 here is CASSLAGEYGYTF. DNA for the CDR3: TGTGCCAGCAGCTTGGCGGGGGAGTATGGCTACACCTTC.

The chain is built from TRBV7-9 and TRBJ2-1; the match to TRBD2 covers 12 bases. The CDR3 runs to 16 residues. Germline V lookup: CDR1 SEHNR, CDR2 FQNEAQ (reference sequence). The J segment lost 8 bases and the V segment lost 5 bases, leaving 10 bases of the junction unmatched. CDR3 DNA sequence: TGTGCCAGCAGCCCCAGACTAGCGGGAGCCGCGGATGAGCAGTTCTTC. Amino acid sequence: CASSPRLAGAADEQFF.

Remarks on this clone: The junction shows a germline mismatch at one end, possibly a read error. This sequence joins TRBV28 and TRBJ2-1; D not certain. Germline values: CDR1 MDHEN, CDR2 SYDVKM. The CDR3 consists of 12 residues. Here the CDR3 reads CASSPSDNEQFF. The CDR3 DNA reads TGTGCCAGCAGTCCCTCCGACAATGAGCAGTTCTTC.

The chain recombines TRBV10-1 with TRBJ2-3; D may be TRBD2 (6 bases). V shed 6 bases and J shed 6 bases, with 22 bases lying between them. CDR3 length: 16 residues. CDR1 and CDR2 (germline): WNHNN, SYGVQD (reference sequence). CDR3 residues: CASRTRSGPPRDTQYF. CDR3 coding DNA: TGCGCCAGCAGGACCCGAAGCGGGCCTCCCCGGGATACGCAGTATTTT.

This clone was recorded once. This chain joins TRBV10-3 and TRBJ1-2; 7 bases are shared with TRBD1. The CDR3 runs to 14 residues. CDR1 and CDR2 from the germline V gene are ENHRY and SYGVKD. V gave up 4 bases and J gave up 4 bases; unmatched junction bases: 6. The CDR3, as DNA: TGTGCCATCAGTGCGTTGGCAGGGGGCTATGGCTACACCTTC. It yields the protein CAISALAGGYGYTF.

J is TRBJ2-2 and V is TRBV4-1; 9 bases map to TRBD1. The CDR3 extends over 15 amino acids. Germline CDR1 is MGHRA and CDR2 is YSYEKL. Germline trimming cut 6 bases from V and 6 bases from J; bases unmatched to any gene: 8. The CDR3 reads CASRIQGAIAGELFF. CDR3 nucleotides: TGCGCCAGCAGAATACAGGGGGCGATTGCCGGGGAGCTGTTTTTT.

The V gene is TRBV6-5, the J gene TRBJ2-7, with TRBD2 as a possible D gene (6 bases). The germline V gene encodes CDR1 MNHEY and CDR2 SVGAGI. Trimming took off 7 bases at V and 3 bases at J, with 16 bases between the two ends. The CDR3 is 14 amino acids. As DNA, the CDR3 is TGTGCCAGCACCCAGGTGGGAGGCCACTACGAGCAGTACTTC. This codes for CASTQVGGHYEQYF.

The rearrangement uses TRBV19 and TRBJ1-1; the match to TRBD1 covers 7 bases. The J segment lost 1 base and the V segment lost 8 bases, leaving 4 bases of the junction unmatched. Per germline, CDR1 LNHDA and CDR2 SQIVND (reference sequence). This CDR3 is 13 amino acids long. The CDR3 nucleotides read TGTGCCAGTCAGGGACAGAAGAACACTGAAGCTTTCTTT. It specifies CASQGQKNTEAFF.

The rearrangement uses TRBV2 and TRBJ2-7; TRBD2 agrees at 12 bases. V shed 6 bases, J shed 2 bases, and the junction held 8 bases outside the gene matches. The V gene's germline CDR1 is SNHLY and CDR2 FYNNEI. The CDR3 contains 16 residues. The chain's CDR3 is CASSSLLAGGTYEQYF. The CDR3 bases are TGTGCCAGCAGCAGTTTACTAGCGGGGGGAACCTACGAGCAGTACTTC.

This clone is a singleton in its sample. This chain uses TRBV9 with TRBJ2-2; D ambiguous. Deletions cut 0 bases from V and 2 bases from J, with 11 bases between. The germline V gene has CDR1 SGDLS and CDR2 YYNGEE. The CDR3 is 16 residues long. This CDR3 reads CASSVAVQINTGELFF. In DNA form, the CDR3 reads TGTGCCAGCAGCGTAGCTGTGCAGATCAACACCGGGGAGCTGTTTTTT.

This clone showed up just once. The chain uses TRBV27 and TRBJ2-1; 7 nucleotides line up with TRBD1. Germline assignment: CDR1 MNHEY and CDR2 SMNVEV (reference sequence). The CDR3 has 15 residues. V lost 1 base and J lost 2; bases outside the gene matches: 2. The CDR3 sequence is CASSLLGGAYNEQFF. CDR3 nucleotides: TGTGCCAGCAGTTTATTAGGGGGCGCCTACAATGAGCAGTTCTTC.

This chain connects TRBV10-1 to TRBJ2-5, with 10 bases identical to TRBD2. Germline V gives CDR1 WNHNN, CDR2 SYGVQD (reference sequence). This CDR3 has 14 amino acids. V was clipped by 3 bases and J by 5 bases; unmatched bases: 3. The CDR3 spells CASSDGTSEETQYF. The CDR3 DNA reads TGCGCCAGCAGTGACGGGACTAGCGAGGAGACCCAGTACTTC.

The rearrangement links TRBV10-3 to TRBJ1-2, with 7 bases that match TRBD1. CDR3 length equals 16 residues. V lost 2 bases and J lost 5; bases outside the gene matches: 11. Germline V lookup: CDR1 ENHRY, CDR2 SYGVKD. The CDR3 bases are TGTGCCATCAGTGAGACCAGACAGGGACCTCCTTATGGCTACACCTTC. Protein product: CAISETRQGPPYGYTF.

This clone was observed a single time. The chain is built from TRBV5-5 and TRBJ2-5, with 11 bases matching TRBD1. Unmatched junction bases numbered 13, after V lost 4 bases and J lost 5 bases. The CDR3 extends over 17 amino acids. Germline V gene lookup returns CDR1 SGHKS and CDR2 YYEKEE (reference sequence). The CDR3 region is CASSPRDRGEIKETQYF. Written as DNA, the CDR3 is TGTGCCAGCAGCCCGAGGGACAGGGGGGAAATCAAGGAGACCCAGTACTTC.